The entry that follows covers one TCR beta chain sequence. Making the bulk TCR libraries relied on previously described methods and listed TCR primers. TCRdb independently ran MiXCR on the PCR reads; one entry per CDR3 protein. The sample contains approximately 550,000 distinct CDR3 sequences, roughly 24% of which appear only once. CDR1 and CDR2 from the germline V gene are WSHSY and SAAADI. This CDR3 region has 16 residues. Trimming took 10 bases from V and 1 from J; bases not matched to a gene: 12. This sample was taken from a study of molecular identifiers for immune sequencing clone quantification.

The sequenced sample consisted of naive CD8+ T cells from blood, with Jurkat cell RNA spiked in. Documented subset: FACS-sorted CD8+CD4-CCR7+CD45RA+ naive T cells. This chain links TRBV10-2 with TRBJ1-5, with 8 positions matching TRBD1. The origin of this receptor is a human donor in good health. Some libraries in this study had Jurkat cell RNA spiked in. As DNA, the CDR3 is TGCGCCACTTCCGCGGACAGGGTAGTAAGCAATCAGCCCCAGCATTTT. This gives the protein CATSADRVVSNQPQHF.